These 28 T cell receptor beta chains were sequenced from one sample in a study of T cell clones after liver transplantation. Data came from immunoSEQ multiplex PCR; TCRdb stores just in-frame clones and leaves some out. The sample includes tens of thousands of clones, 80% of them seen just once. The sequenced sample was CD4+ T cells from blood, obtained 12 months after liver transplant. These receptors all come from a human patient who received a liver transplant. Some of the T cells might come from the graft donor.

This sequence joins TRBV10-3 and TRBJ2-6; D is perhaps TRBD1 or TRBD2 (5 bases each). This CDR3 region has 18 residues. Trimming cost V 6 bases and J 0 bases, with 18 bases left between them. Germline CDR1 reads ENHRY; CDR2 reads SYGVKD. CDR3 region: CAIRVGDGSGSGANVLTF. The CDR3 DNA reads as TGTGCCATCAGGGTTGGGGACGGTTCTGGCTCTGGGGCCAACGTCCTGACTTTC.

The V and J genes are TRBV19 and TRBJ2-1; possible D gene TRBD2, 6 bases. V gave up 4 bases and J gave up 2 bases, with 18 bases separating them. The length of the CDR3 is 17 residues. Germline loops: CDR1 LNHDA, CDR2 SQIVND (reference sequence). The CDR3 region has the DNA TGTGCCAGTAGTACCCTGGGGGGTAGCGGACCCTACAATGAGCAGTTCTTC. This gives the protein CASSTLGGSGPYNEQFF.

V usage is TRBV6-6 and J usage is TRBJ2-2; TRBD1 matches at 7 bases. Germline V CDR1 and CDR2: MNHNY, SVGAGI (reference sequence). This CDR3 has 15 residues. V shed 5 bases, J shed 5 bases, and the junction held 8 bases outside the gene matches. The CDR3 region has the DNA TGTGCCAGCAGTACCACGACAGGGAAGACCGGGGAGCTGTTTTTT. It codes for CASSTTTGKTGELFF.

V is TRBV4-1 and J is TRBJ1-4, with TRBD1 matching over 10 bases. V trimming: 3 bases; J trimming: 3 bases; junction bases outside the gene matches: 7. The CDR3 is made up of 17 amino acids. Germline V gene lookup returns CDR1 MGHRA and CDR2 YSYEKL. The CDR3 DNA follows: TGCGCCAGCAGCCAGGTTTCCGACAGGGGGCCTAATGAAAAACTGTTTTTT. Protein product: CASSQVSDRGPNEKLFF.

This clone was picked up a small number of times. The chain is built from TRBV19 and TRBJ2-7, with D perhaps matching TRBD2 (5 bases). V lost 3 bases to trimming and J lost 7 bases, with 13 bases between them. This CDR3 has 13 residues. Germline CDR1 and CDR2: LNHDA and SQIVND (reference sequence). CDR3 coding DNA: TGTGCCAGTAGTATGGGTCGACGCGGGGAGCAGTACTTC. It translates to CASSMGRRGEQYF. Complete variable domain (other parts from reference TRBV19 and TRBJ2-7): DGGITQSPKYLFRKEGQNVTLSCEQNLNHDAMYWYRQDPGQGLRLIYYSQIVNDFQKGDIAEGYSVSREKKESFPLTVTSAQKNPTAFYLCASSMGRRGEQYFGPGTRLTVT.

The chain's CDR3 is CATFFLAGGTNEQFF. The DNA for the CDR3 is TGTGCCACCTTCTTTTTAGCGGGAGGGACGAATGAGCAGTTCTTC. This chain links TRBV6-1 with TRBJ2-1, with TRBD2 identical over 11 bases. The CDR3 totals 15 residues. The V segment lost 10 bases and the J segment 7 bases; nucleotides outside the gene matches: 12. Germline V gene data show CDR1 as MNHNS and CDR2 as SASEGT.

This clone was picked up one time. The J gene is TRBJ2-7, the V gene TRBV28; 7 nucleotides align to TRBD1. CDR1 MDHEN and CDR2 SYDVKM come from the germline V gene. The CDR3 sequence is 15 residues long. With 4 bases clipped from V and 0 bases from J, the junction kept 6 bases outside the gene matches. This chain's CDR3 is CASSSERGLSYEQYF. The DNA of the CDR3 is TGTGCCAGCAGTTCTGAGAGGGGGCTCTCCTACGAGCAGTACTTC.

Note on this clone: Its ends do not fully match the called genes, so a read error is possible. The V and J genes are TRBV6-1 and TRBJ1-1; no clear D. The CDR3 loop spans 17 amino acids. Germline-derived CDR1 and CDR2 are MNHNS and SASEGT. The CDR3 nucleotides are TGTGCCAGCAGTGTCCACCCGGGCCAGATCGTGAATACTGAAGCTTTCTTT. It is translated as CASSVHPGQIVNTEAFF.

V is TRBV6-5 and J is TRBJ1-5; D perhaps matches TRBD1 (5 bases). In germline, CDR1 is MNHEY, CDR2 SVGAGI. V dropped 5 bases and J dropped 6 bases, with 17 bases sitting between them. The CDR3 totals 15 residues. Here the CDR3 DNA reads TGTGCCAGCAGTCCAGGGTCTCAATGGGGTCAGCCCCAGCATTTT. Translating it yields CASSPGSQWGQPQHF.

The chain has TRBV28 and TRBJ1-1; the D gene is possibly TRBD1 (6 bases). Per germline, CDR1 MDHEN and CDR2 SYDVKM. The CDR3 runs to 11 residues. V was trimmed by 2 bases and J by 11 bases, leaving 9 bases between them. The CDR3 spells CASSLQGRAFF. Written as DNA, the CDR3 is TGTGCCAGCAGTTTACAGGGGAGGGCTTTCTTT.

A few counts support this clone. Other DNA sequences in this specimen translate into the identical CDR3. The rearrangement uses TRBV28 and TRBJ1-2, with TRBD1 as a possible D gene (6 bases). V shed 3 bases and J shed 5 bases, with 10 bases lying between them. The CDR3 has 13 residues. Germline loops: CDR1 MDHEN, CDR2 SYDVKM. The CDR3 coding sequence is TGTGCCAGCAGTTTGAACAGGGATTATGGCTACACCTTC. This translates into CASSLNRDYGYTF.

The rearrangement links TRBV2 to TRBJ2-7, with 11 bases that match TRBD2. V dropped 4 bases and J dropped 4; count of bases not matched to a gene: 12. This CDR3 has 17 amino acids. In germline, CDR1 is SNHLY, CDR2 FYNNEI. Written as DNA, the CDR3 is TGTGCCAGCAGTGGTTTACGAAGGACTAGCGGGCGGTACGAGCAGTACTTC. Encoded protein: CASSGLRRTSGRYEQYF.

The chain links TRBV7-2 to TRBJ2-7; 7 positions agree with TRBD2. The V gene's germline CDR1 is SGHTA and CDR2 FQGNSA. The V gene end was trimmed by 4 bases and the J gene end by 7 bases; junction bases not matched to a gene: 10. This CDR3 comprises 14 residues. The CDR3 coding sequence is TGTGCCAGCAGCTCCAGCGTGGGGGAGGGGGAGCAGTACTTC. Translated: CASSSSVGEGEQYF.

The count of this clone is one. The rearrangement uses TRBV7-2 and TRBJ2-1; 9 positions agree with TRBD2. V shed 1 base, J shed 8 bases, and the junction held 15 bases outside the gene matches. Germline V gene sequence: CDR1 SGHTA, CDR2 FQGNSA. This CDR3 is built from 18 residues. The CDR3 spells CASSLVPHYSGSGHEQFF. The CDR3, as DNA: TGTGCCAGCAGCTTAGTTCCCCATTATAGCGGGAGTGGCCATGAGCAGTTCTTC.

V gene TRBV6-6 combines with J gene TRBJ1-1; D is ambiguous. This CDR3 comprises 14 residues. Trimming pared 0 bases from V and 5 bases from J, leaving 10 bases between. Germline values: CDR1 MNHNY, CDR2 SVGAGI (reference sequence). DNA for the CDR3: TGTGCCAGCAGTTACTCGGGGTGGGGAACTGAAGCTTTCTTT. Its protein is CASSYSGWGTEAFF.

The CDR3 coding sequence is TGTGCCAGCAGTTCAGGACTAGCTACTGAGCAGTTCTTC. The encoded protein is CASSSGLATEQFF. The chain couples TRBV28 to TRBJ2-1; 8 bases map to TRBD2. The V and J ends lost 4 bases and 9 bases, in that order; junction bases with no gene match: 5. The germline V gene encodes CDR1 MDHEN and CDR2 SYDVKM. The CDR3 is 13 residues long.

The chain employs TRBV7-3 and TRBJ2-7; TRBD2 is a possible D gene (5 bases). The CDR3 is made up of 15 amino acids. Germline V gives CDR1 SGHTA, CDR2 FQGTGA. V lost 2 bases, J lost 4 bases, and 15 bases lay in between. The CDR3 is CASSLGSGNIYEQYF. The CDR3 nucleotides read TGTGCCAGCAGCTTAGGCTCCGGGAACATTTACGAGCAGTACTTC. Full variable domain (remainder filled in from reference TRBV7-3 and TRBJ2-7): GAGVSQTPSNKVTEKGKYVELRCDPISGHTALYWYRQSLGQGPEFLIYFQGTGAADDSGLPNDRFFAVRPEGSVSTLKIQRTERGDSAVYLCASSLGSGNIYEQYFGPGTRLTVT.

This rearrangement joins TRBV10-3 to TRBJ2-1, with D maybe TRBD1 (5 bases). Germline V CDR1 and CDR2: ENHRY, SYGVKD. Trimming shortened V by 3 bases and J by 5 bases, and 11 bases separated the two germline ends. The CDR3 totals 14 residues. DNA for the CDR3: TGTGCCATCAGTGAAATTTTAGGGGACAATGAGCAGTTCTTC. It encodes CAISEILGDNEQFF.

This chain links TRBV7-8 with TRBJ2-7; possible D gene TRBD1, 6 bases. The length of the CDR3 is 16 residues. Germline V gene data show CDR1 as SGHVS and CDR2 as FQNEAQ. Trimming pared 1 base from V and 3 bases from J, leaving 16 bases between. The chain's CDR3 is CASSLGLRGQSYEQYF. The CDR3 nucleotides read TGTGCCAGCAGCTTAGGACTGCGCGGACAGAGCTACGAGCAGTACTTC.

V and J are TRBV5-1 and TRBJ2-1; 7 nucleotides match TRBD1. V gave up 2 bases and J gave up 2 bases; unmatched junction bases: 1. Germline V gives CDR1 SGHRS, CDR2 YFSETQ. The CDR3 runs 14 residues. The DNA of the CDR3 is TGCGCCAGCAGCTTAGGACAGGCCTACAATGAGCAGTTCTTC. It specifies CASSLGQAYNEQFF.

V gene TRBV25-1 combines with J gene TRBJ1-5; possibly TRBD1 for D (5 bases). This CDR3 is 18 amino acids long. CDR1 and CDR2 (germline): MGHDK, SYGVNS. The V and J ends lost 1 base and 0 bases respectively, with 16 bases between them. The CDR3 sequence: CASSELGTHLYSNQPQHF. The CDR3 DNA reads as TGTGCCAGCAGTGAATTGGGGACTCACCTATATAGCAATCAGCCCCAGCATTTT.

The chain recombines TRBV28 with TRBJ1-2; D unresolved. Germline V CDR1 and CDR2: MDHEN, SYDVKM. The CDR3 is 15 residues long. Trimming removed 1 base from V and 6 bases from J, with 15 bases in between. CDR3: CASSLYARSPHGYTF. As DNA, the CDR3 is TGTGCCAGCAGTTTATACGCCAGATCTCCTCATGGCTACACCTTC.

V is TRBV5-1 and J is TRBJ2-7, with 8 nucleotides matching TRBD1. In germline, CDR1 is SGHRS, CDR2 YFSETQ. The CDR3 runs to 15 residues. V shed 5 bases and J 1 base; nucleotides not matched to a gene: 8. This chain's CDR3 is CASRSPGQASYEQYF. The DNA for the CDR3 is TGCGCCAGCAGATCCCCGGGACAGGCGTCCTACGAGCAGTACTTC.

This clone was counted a single time. V gene TRBV19 combines with J gene TRBJ1-3; no clear D. V lost 8 bases and J lost 4, with 12 bases in between. CDR1 and CDR2 (germline): LNHDA, SQIVND (reference sequence). This CDR3 region has 13 residues. Here the CDR3 DNA reads TGTGCCAGTTCCATAGTCAGGGGAAACACCATATATTTT. It translates to CASSIVRGNTIYF.

The chain combines TRBV4-1 with TRBJ2-2, with 9 bases identical to TRBD1. Trimming at V came to 4 bases and at J to 7 bases, leaving 10 bases not matched to a gene. The length of the CDR3 is 16 residues. Germline CDR1 and CDR2: MGHRA and YSYEKL. CDR3 nucleotides: TGCGCCAGCAGCCCCTGGGGACAGGGAACGGGCGGGGAGCTGTTTTTT. This codes for CASSPWGQGTGGELFF.

The J gene is TRBJ2-1, the V gene TRBV5-5; tentatively, D is TRBD2 (6 bases). This CDR3 contains 15 residues. The germline V gene has CDR1 SGHKS and CDR2 YYEKEE (reference sequence). The ends were cut back, 2 bases at V and 1 base at J, with 10 bases in the middle. CDR3 nucleotides: TGTGCCAGCAGCTTCTGGGGGAGGTCCTACAATGAGCAGTTCTTC. Amino acid sequence: CASSFWGRSYNEQFF.

The chain uses TRBV9 and TRBJ2-6; the D gene is possibly TRBD1 (5 bases). V was shortened by 8 bases and J by 12 bases, with 9 bases between the two germline ends. The CDR3 loop spans 10 amino acids. CDR1 is SGDLS and CDR2 is YYNGEE in the germline V gene. The CDR3, as DNA: TGTGCCAGTGGGGCGAGCGTCCTGACTTTC. Amino acids: CASGASVLTF.

The gene calls are TRBV7-8 and TRBJ1-4; maybe TRBD1 (5 bases). The germline V gene encodes CDR1 SGHVS and CDR2 FQNEAQ. There are 16 residues in the CDR3. V lost 4 bases and J 1 base, leaving 13 bases between the germline ends. DNA for the CDR3: TGTGCCAGCAGCTCTCGGGGCGGGGGAACTAATGAAAAACTGTTTTTT. Its protein is CASSSRGGGTNEKLFF.